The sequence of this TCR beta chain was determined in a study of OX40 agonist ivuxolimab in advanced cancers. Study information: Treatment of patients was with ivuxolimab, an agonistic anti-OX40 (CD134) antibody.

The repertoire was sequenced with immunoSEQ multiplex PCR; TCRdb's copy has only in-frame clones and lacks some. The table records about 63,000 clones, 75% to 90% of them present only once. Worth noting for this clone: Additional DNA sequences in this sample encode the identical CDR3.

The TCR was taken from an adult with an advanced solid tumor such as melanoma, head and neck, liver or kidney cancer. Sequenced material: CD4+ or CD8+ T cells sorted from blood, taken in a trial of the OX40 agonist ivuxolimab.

The CDR3 sequence is CASRVQRTGDNEQYF. In DNA, the CDR3 is TGTGCCAGCAGGGTCCAACGGACAGGGGACAACGAGCAGTACTTC. V usage is TRBV6-6 and J usage is TRBJ2-7; the match to TRBD1 covers 9 bases. Germline values: CDR1 MNHNY, CDR2 SVGAGI (reference sequence). V shed 6 bases and J 5 bases; nucleotides not matched to a gene: 11. The CDR3 consists of 15 residues.